This T cell receptor (beta chain) was recorded in a study of a mutant IDH1 vaccine in newly diagnosed glioma. At the level of the study: Patients got their first vaccination 4-6 weeks after radiotherapy alone, or with temozolomide cycles. Radiotherapy, temozolomide, or both had been given previously, and both were given to most. The study held visit V12 at week 35 and visit V13 at week 47. Overall study results and limits: Apparently unrelated to pseudoprogression were changes in the top peripheral T cell clonotypes.

Comment on this clone: Its antigen remains unknown.

From germline, CDR1 is MNHNS and CDR2 SASEGT. V was clipped by 3 bases and J by 3 bases, with 9 bases between them. This CDR3 contains 13 residues. Time point meaning: week 47, end of study. Alongside topical imiquimod, each dose of vaccine comprised 300 ug of mutant IDH1 20-mer peptide. Clones were sequenced by immunoSEQ multiplex PCR, and TCRdb holds only the in-frame ones, with some missing. The table includes roughly 25,000 clones, roughly 87% detected once. This sequence was found in a man in his forties or fifties with glioma. Some clones in this sample may be carry-over from other donors' samples. The sequencing here drew on PBMCs, taken from a glioma patient whose treatment included an IDH1 peptide vaccine. The chain links TRBV6-1 to TRBJ2-7; D is undetermined. CDR3 protein: CASSDTSGYEQYF. In DNA, the CDR3 is TGTGCCAGCAGTGATACGTCAGGCTACGAGCAGTACTTC.